What follows is one T cell receptor beta chain and its context. This CDR3 contains 16 residues. CDR1 and CDR2 (germline): GTSNPN, SVGIG (reference sequence). Losses at the gene ends were 1 base for V and 0 bases for J; bases not matched to a gene: 8. Assay: immunoSEQ multiplex PCR; the TCRdb copy retains only in-frame clones and omits some. Here the sample spans 85,000 to 100,000 clones, around 90% being singletons. This specimen comes from a study of T cell changes during pregnancy in multiple sclerosis. The specimen was peripheral blood, collected in the first trimester of pregnancy. The rearrangement uses TRBV30 and TRBJ2-7, with 8 bases lining up with TRBD2. The clonotype comes from a female donor with multiple sclerosis, enrolled in a pregnancy study. Here the CDR3 reads CAWSGAGGPTSYEQYF. CDR3 sequence (DNA): TGTGCCTGGAGTGGTGCGGGAGGTCCCACCTCCTACGAGCAGTACTTC.